The 30 T cell receptor beta chains in this list originate from one sample, sequenced in a study of CD8 T cells in Susac syndrome. Random hexamers were used to reverse transcribe the RNA input (about 0.45 to 1 ug). TCRdb analysed the immunoSEQ multiplex PCR reads with MiXCR anew, one entry per CDR3 protein. The table has hundreds of thousands of distinct CDR3 sequences, almost 97% seen once; the top ten hold around 0.1%. Source material: CD4+ T cells from PBMCs. These receptors all stem from a human donor with Susac syndrome.

The rearrangement joins TRBV19 to TRBJ2-7; D is uncertain. The length of the CDR3 is 14 residues. V was trimmed by 5 bases and J by 2 bases, leaving 13 bases between them. In germline, CDR1 is LNHDA, CDR2 SQIVND (reference sequence). The CDR3 DNA reads as TGTGCCAGTAGTGTCTCCTTGTCTCCCTACGAGCAGTACTTC. Translation gives CASSVSLSPYEQYF.

A single count supports this clonotype. The rearrangement links TRBV28 to TRBJ2-3; tentatively, D is TRBD2 (5 bases). CDR1 is MDHEN and CDR2 is SYDVKM in the germline V gene. V shed 5 bases and J shed 5 bases, with 17 bases lying between them. This CDR3 contains 15 residues. The CDR3 region is CASSALLGFVDTQYF. The CDR3 DNA sequence: TGTGCCAGCAGTGCCCTACTAGGATTTGTAGATACGCAGTATTTT.

The CDR3 loop reads CASSLSGGYGYTF. CDR3 sequence (DNA): TGTGCCAGCAGTTTATCGGGGGGCTATGGCTACACCTTC. The chain recombines TRBV28 with TRBJ1-2; a weak D match, TRBD1 (5 bases). Trimming shortened V by 1 base and J by 4 bases, and 7 bases separated the two germline ends. The germline V gene has CDR1 MDHEN and CDR2 SYDVKM. The CDR3 extends over 13 amino acids.

This chain links TRBV3-1 with TRBJ1-6, with a possible D match to TRBD1 (6 bases). The CDR3 runs 12 residues. Germline CDR1 is LGHDT and CDR2 is YNNKEL (reference sequence). The ends were cut back, 2 bases at V and 14 bases at J, with 10 bases in the middle. The CDR3 sequence: CASSQPQGTLHF. The CDR3 bases are TGTGCCAGCAGCCAACCCCAGGGGACCCTCCACTTT.

V gene TRBV27 combines with J gene TRBJ2-7; D unclear. Trimming took 6 bases from V and 3 from J, leaving 12 bases between them. Germline V gene lookup returns CDR1 MNHEY and CDR2 SMNVEV (reference sequence). This CDR3 comprises 13 residues. The CDR3 sequence is CASSLSKYYEQYF. The CDR3 nucleotides read TGTGCCAGCAGCCTTTCGAAGTACTACGAGCAGTACTTC.

The chain uses TRBV20-1 and TRBJ2-3; D not certain. The CDR3 totals 13 residues. V gave up 1 base and J gave up 6 bases, with 11 bases separating them. Looked up from germline, CDR1 is DFQATT and CDR2 is SNEGSKA (reference sequence). The chain's CDR3 is CSARVGQRDTQYF. CDR3 DNA sequence: TGCAGTGCTAGAGTAGGTCAGAGGGATACGCAGTATTTT.

V and J are TRBV12-3 or TRBV12-4 and TRBJ2-3, with D maybe TRBD2 (6 bases). Between the trimmed V and J ends, which lost 6 bases and 2 bases, there was a span of 18 bases. The CDR3 totals 16 residues. The CDR3 region is CASRPTGRRHTDTQYF. CDR3 nucleotides: TGTGCCAGCAGACCCACGGGGAGGCGGCACACAGATACGCAGTATTTT.

The chain joins TRBV29-1 to TRBJ1-5, with D uncertain. V gave up 6 bases and J gave up 7 bases, with 22 bases separating them. Germline V CDR1 and CDR2: SQVTM, ANQGSEA. The CDR3 is 15 residues long. Here the CDR3 DNA reads TGCAGCGTCCGAACAGATACCAACCCAATCCAGCCCCAGCATTTT. As protein: CSVRTDTNPIQPQHF.

The chain links TRBV19 to TRBJ1-1; no clear D gene. V gave up 10 bases and J gave up 5 bases, with 11 bases separating them. The CDR3 is made up of 11 amino acids. CDR1 is LNHDA and CDR2 is SQIVND in the germline V gene (reference sequence). The CDR3 region is CATAGHTEAFF. Written as DNA, the CDR3 is TGTGCCACCGCTGGGCATACTGAAGCTTTCTTT.

The genes are TRBV27 and TRBJ1-4; tentative D call: TRBD1 (5 bases). This CDR3 is 15 amino acids long. Germline-derived CDR1 and CDR2 are MNHEY and SMNVEV (reference sequence). Trimming removed 5 bases from V and 3 bases from J, with 13 bases in between. CDR3 nucleotide sequence: TGTGCCAGCAGTCCACGACAGTTACCTAATGAAAAACTGTTTTTT. This sequence encodes CASSPRQLPNEKLFF.

This chain links TRBV7-2 with TRBJ2-7; D might be TRBD2 (6 bases). The CDR3 is 15 amino acids. Germline lookup yields CDR1 SGHTA and CDR2 FQGNSA. Trimming took off 6 bases at V and 6 bases at J, with 21 bases between the two ends. This CDR3 is CASRPGGGWTGEQYF. In DNA form, the CDR3 reads TGTGCCAGCAGACCCGGGGGTGGGTGGACCGGCGAGCAGTACTTC.

The CDR3 sequence is CASSALVGTSGSNEQFF. DNA of the CDR3: TGTGCCAGCAGTGCGCTTGTGGGGACTAGCGGGAGTAATGAGCAGTTCTTC. V and J are TRBV25-1 and TRBJ2-1, with 14 bases aligning to TRBD2. The J segment lost 7 bases and the V segment lost 4 bases, leaving 9 bases of the junction unmatched. From germline, CDR1 is MGHDK and CDR2 SYGVNS. The CDR3 has 17 amino acids.

V gene TRBV27 combines with J gene TRBJ1-2; a possible D gene is TRBD1 (6 bases). CDR1 MNHEY and CDR2 SMNVEV come from the germline V gene (reference sequence). This CDR3 comprises 15 residues. Trimming left V 5 bases short and J 0 bases short, with 13 bases between. The CDR3 DNA follows: TGTGCCAGCAGTGCCTCAGGGGCCCCTAACTATGGCTACACCTTC. Its protein is CASSASGAPNYGYTF.

The chain employs TRBV5-1 and TRBJ1-2; perhaps TRBD1 as D (5 bases). The CDR3 runs to 17 residues. The germline V and J ends were trimmed by 2 bases and 2 bases, with 19 bases remaining between them. Germline V gene data show CDR1 as SGHRS and CDR2 as YFSETQ. The CDR3: CASSFNQGSQSNYGYTF. CDR3 DNA sequence: TGCGCCAGCAGCTTCAATCAGGGATCCCAATCGAACTATGGCTACACCTTC.

Remarks on this clonotype: It is likely a read error, because the conserved phenylalanine at the end of the CDR3 is missing. The chain recombines TRBV29-1 with TRBJ2-3; 10 nucleotides agree with TRBD2. Germline V lookup: CDR1 SQVTM, CDR2 ANQGSEA. CDR3 length: 14 residues. With V trimmed by 7 bases and J by 6 bases, 10 bases remained unmatched. CDR3 loop: CSGLGWTSGDTQYC. The CDR3 coding sequence is TGCAGCGGCCTCGGATGGACTAGCGGCGATACGCAGTATTGT.

The CDR3 DNA reads TGTGCCAGTAAACCAGGGTTCGGCGGGGCCAACGTCCTGACTTTC. Residues: CASKPGFGGANVLTF. The chain combines TRBV19 with TRBJ2-6; D may be TRBD1 (5 bases). The CDR3 has 15 amino acids. The V end was cut by 7 bases, the J end by 4 bases, with 14 bases between. From germline, CDR1 is LNHDA and CDR2 SQIVND (reference sequence). Filled out from reference TRBV19 and TRBJ2-6, the complete variable domain reads DGGITQSPKYLFRKEGQNVTLSCEQNLNHDAMYWYRQDPGQGLRLIYYSQIVNDFQKGDIAEGYSVSREKKESFPLTVTSAQKNPTAFYLCASKPGFGGANVLTFGAGSRLTVL.

CDR3 DNA: TGTGCCAGCAGTGAAGTCGGGCATAATGAAAAACTGTTTTTT. Its translation: CASSEVGHNEKLFF. This chain uses TRBV2 with TRBJ1-4, with D hard to call. The CDR3 consists of 14 residues. Germline loops: CDR1 SNHLY, CDR2 FYNNEI. V was pared by 1 base and J by 4 bases, with 7 bases between.

V is TRBV5-4 and J is TRBJ1-2, with 10 bases that match TRBD1. Germline V gene sequence: CDR1 SGHNT, CDR2 YYREEE (reference sequence). Germline trimming cut 5 bases from V and 2 bases from J; bases unmatched to any gene: 3. The CDR3 runs to 14 residues. The CDR3: CASRRDRGNYGYTF. CDR3 coding DNA: TGTGCCAGCAGACGGGACAGGGGAAACTATGGCTACACCTTC.

DNA for the CDR3: TGTGCCAGCAGGGAAACCGTCACCTGGGGCTACGAGCAGTACTTC. Translated: CASRETVTWGYEQYF. V is TRBV28 and J is TRBJ2-7; D not certain. There are 15 residues in the CDR3. V was cut by 6 bases and J by 3 bases, with 18 bases left in between. Germline V gives CDR1 MDHEN, CDR2 SYDVKM.

The chain employs TRBV5-4 and TRBJ1-2; the D gene is possibly TRBD1 (5 bases). The CDR3 has 14 amino acids. CDR1 and CDR2 (germline): SGHNT, YYREEE (reference sequence). V lost 0 bases to trimming and J lost 6 bases, with 12 bases between them. CDR3 region: CASSLAGTYHGYTF. The CDR3 region has the DNA TGTGCCAGCAGCTTGGCCGGGACCTACCATGGCTACACCTTC.

The rearrangement joins TRBV9 to TRBJ2-3; 12 positions match TRBD2. The CDR3 consists of 15 residues. Germline loops: CDR1 SGDLS, CDR2 YYNGEE. V was pared by 7 bases and J by 2 bases, with 5 bases of the junction left unmatched. This CDR3 is CASCRTSGITDTQYF. In nucleotides, the CDR3 is TGTGCCAGCTGTCGGACTAGCGGGATCACAGATACGCAGTATTTT.

The rearrangement links TRBV29-1 to TRBJ2-7; tentatively, D is TRBD2 (6 bases). Germline V gene lookup returns CDR1 SQVTM and CDR2 ANQGSEA. The CDR3 covers 14 residues. The germline V and J ends were trimmed by 4 bases and 0 bases, with 13 bases remaining between them. CDR3 nucleotides: TGCAGCGTTGTGGCTAGCGCAATCTCCTACGAGCAGTACTTC. Translating gives CSVVASAISYEQYF.

This clonotype is a singleton in its sample. This chain connects TRBV3-1 to TRBJ2-1; unclear D gene. V lost 2 bases and J 10 bases, leaving 12 bases between the germline ends. Germline CDR1 reads LGHDT; CDR2 reads YNNKEL (reference sequence). The CDR3 runs to 13 residues. The CDR3 loop reads CASSQFGFNEQFF. The CDR3 DNA reads as TGTGCCAGCAGCCAATTCGGTTTTAACGAGCAGTTCTTC.

The V and J genes are TRBV7-8 and TRBJ1-4; 8 nucleotides agree with TRBD1. The CDR3 totals 13 residues. The junction had 3 bases not matched to a gene; V was cut back by 5 bases and J by 7 bases. The germline gives CDR1 SGHVS, CDR2 FQNEAQ. CDR3 loop: CASSQGAAEKLFF. The CDR3 DNA follows: TGTGCCAGCAGCCAGGGGGCGGCTGAAAAACTGTTTTTT.

The chain carries TRBV29-1 and TRBJ1-2; D unclear. There are 12 residues in the CDR3. From germline, CDR1 is SQVTM and CDR2 ANQGSEA. Trimming took 7 bases from V and 4 from J, leaving 13 bases between them. CDR3 in amino acids: CSASKEFYGYTF. The DNA for the CDR3 is TGCAGCGCGTCCAAAGAGTTCTATGGCTACACCTTC.

The chain is built from TRBV12-3 or TRBV12-4 and TRBJ2-7; D unclear. This CDR3 is built from 13 residues. V lost 7 bases, J lost 9 bases, and 19 bases lay in between. For the CDR3, the DNA is TGTGCCAGCACTCTTAGTCAGGCTGGGGTGCAGTACTTC. It translates to CASTLSQAGVQYF.

The CDR3 nucleotides read TGCGCCAGCAGCGCAACCGGGACAGGGGGCGGGGAGACCCAGTACTTC. Translating it yields CASSATGTGGGETQYF. The J gene is TRBJ2-5, the V gene TRBV5-1, with 12 bases identical to TRBD1. V was clipped by 4 bases and J by 5 bases; unmatched bases: 9. The CDR3 length is 16 residues. From germline, CDR1 is SGHRS and CDR2 YFSETQ.

This chain connects TRBV7-9 to TRBJ1-5; TRBD1 agrees at 7 bases. Per germline, CDR1 SEHNR and CDR2 FQNEAQ (reference sequence). With V trimmed by 3 bases and J by 3 bases, 2 bases remained unmatched. The CDR3 runs to 14 residues. CDR3 in DNA: TGTGCCAGCAGCTTCGGGACAGCCAATCAGCCCCAGCATTTT. Its translation is CASSFGTANQPQHF.

The genes are TRBV15 and TRBJ2-1; D assignment may be TRBD1 or TRBD2 (5 bases each). From germline, CDR1 is LNHNV and CDR2 YYDKDF (reference sequence). Trimming removed 3 bases at V and 9 bases at J, with 15 bases between. The CDR3 totals 14 residues. Here the CDR3 reads CATSRFLDGTEQFF. The CDR3 DNA is TGTGCCACCAGCAGGTTCCTGGATGGGACTGAGCAGTTCTTC. The variable domain in full, with the rest retrieved from reference TRBV15 and TRBJ2-1, is DAMVIQNPRYQVTQFGKPVTLSCSQTLNHNVMYWYQQKSSQAPKLLFHYYDKDFNNEADTPDNFQSRRPNTSFCFLDIRSPGLGDTAMYLCATSRFLDGTEQFFGPGTRLTVL.

With regard to this clonotype: A junction end diverges from the germline sequence, so it may reflect a read error. This chain connects TRBV7-2 to TRBJ2-7, with D maybe TRBD2 (5 bases). The CDR3 contains 12 residues. The V gene's germline CDR1 is SGHTA and CDR2 FQGNSA. DNA for the CDR3: TGTGCCAGCAGCCTAGCCAGCCGCGAGCAGTACTTC. The encoded protein is CASSLASREQYF. Full variable domain (missing parts from reference TRBV7-2 and TRBJ2-7): GAGVSQSPSNKVTEKGKDVELRCDPISGHTALYWYRQSLGQGLEFLIYFQGNSAPDKSGLPSDRFSAERTGGSVSTLTIQRTQQEDSAVYLCASSLASREQYFGPGTRLTVT.